This TCR beta chain was sequenced for a study of Ad26.COV2.S vaccination and SARS-CoV-2 variants. Generated by immunoSEQ multiplex PCR, the TCRdb table keeps only in-frame clones and is missing some. The sample yields around 350,000 clones, roughly 81% seen once. As for treatment: roughly 19 received Ad26.COV2.S at low or high dose, single or two shots; about 5 received placebo; per-sample allocation not given. Sampling happened 63 days after the first vaccine or placebo injection. At a Boston site, the person donating was an adult of 18-55 years. V lost 5 bases to trimming and J lost 8 bases; unmatched junction nucleotides: 12. This CDR3 spans 15 amino acids. Germline lookup yields CDR1 SGHAT and CDR2 FQNNGV.

The TCR originated in a person aged 18-65 years who received the Ad26.COV2.S COVID-19 vaccine or a placebo. The V gene is TRBV11-2, the J gene TRBJ2-1, with 7 bases identical to TRBD2. The sample in question was peripheral blood, obtained in a trial of Ad26.COV2.S vaccine versus placebo. The CDR3 DNA reads as TGTGCCAGCAGCGATGGACTAGTCTTAGTCCATGAGCAGTTCTTC. Its protein is CASSDGLVLVHEQFF. Using reference TRBV11-2 and TRBJ2-1 for the parts outside the CDR3, the full variable domain is EAGVAQSPRYKIIEKRQSVAFWCNPISGHATLYWYQQILGQGPKLLIQFQNNGVVDDSQLPKDRFSAERLKGVDSTLKIQPAKLEDSAVYLCASSDGLVLVHEQFFGPGTRLTVL.